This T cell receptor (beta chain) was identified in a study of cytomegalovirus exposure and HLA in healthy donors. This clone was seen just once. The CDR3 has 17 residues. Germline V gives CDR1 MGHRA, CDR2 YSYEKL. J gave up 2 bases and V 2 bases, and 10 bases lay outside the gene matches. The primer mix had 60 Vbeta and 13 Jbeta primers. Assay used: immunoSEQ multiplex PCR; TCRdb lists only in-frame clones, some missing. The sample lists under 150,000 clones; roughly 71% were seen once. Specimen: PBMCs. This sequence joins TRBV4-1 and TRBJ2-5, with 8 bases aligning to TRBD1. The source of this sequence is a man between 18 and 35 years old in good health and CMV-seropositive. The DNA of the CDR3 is TGCGCCAGCAGCCAACTCCCTCCGGGACAGGTTCAAGAGACCCAGTACTTC. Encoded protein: CASSQLPPGQVQETQYF.